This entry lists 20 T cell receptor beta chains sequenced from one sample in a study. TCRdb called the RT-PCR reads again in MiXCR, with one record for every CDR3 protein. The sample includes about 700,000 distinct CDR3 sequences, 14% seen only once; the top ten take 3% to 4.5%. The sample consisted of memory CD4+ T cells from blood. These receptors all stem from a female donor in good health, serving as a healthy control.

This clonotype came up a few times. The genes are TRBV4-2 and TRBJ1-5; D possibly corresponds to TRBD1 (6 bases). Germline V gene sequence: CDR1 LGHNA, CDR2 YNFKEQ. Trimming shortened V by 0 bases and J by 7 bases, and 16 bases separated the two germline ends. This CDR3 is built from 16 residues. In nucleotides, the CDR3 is TGTGCCAGCAGCCAAGATCCCTCACAGGGCGAACAGCCCCAGCATTTT. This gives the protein CASSQDPSQGEQPQHF.

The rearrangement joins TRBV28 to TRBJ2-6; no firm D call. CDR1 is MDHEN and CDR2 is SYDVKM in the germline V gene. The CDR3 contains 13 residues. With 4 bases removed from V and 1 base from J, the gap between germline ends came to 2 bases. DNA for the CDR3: TGTGCCAGCAGTTGGTCTGGGGCCAACGTCCTGACTTTC. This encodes CASSWSGANVLTF. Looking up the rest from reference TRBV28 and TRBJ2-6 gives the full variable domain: DVKVTQSSRYLVKRTGEKVFLECVQDMDHENMFWYRQDPGLGLRLIYFSYDVKMKEKGDIPEGYSVSREKKERFSLILESASTNQTSMYLCASSWSGANVLTFGAGSRLTVL.

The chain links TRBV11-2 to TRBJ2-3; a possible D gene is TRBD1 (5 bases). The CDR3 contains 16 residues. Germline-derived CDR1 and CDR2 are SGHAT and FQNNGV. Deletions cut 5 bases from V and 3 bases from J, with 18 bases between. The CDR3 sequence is CASSTYRITETDTQYF. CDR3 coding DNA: TGTGCCAGCAGCACATACAGGATTACGGAAACAGATACGCAGTATTTT.

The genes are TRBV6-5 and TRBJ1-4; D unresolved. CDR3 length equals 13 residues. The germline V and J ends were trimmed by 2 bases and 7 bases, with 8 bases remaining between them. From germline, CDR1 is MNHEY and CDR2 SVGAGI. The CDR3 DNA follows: TGTGCCAGCAGTTACGGAGGGTTTGAAAAACTGTTTTTT. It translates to CASSYGGFEKLFF.

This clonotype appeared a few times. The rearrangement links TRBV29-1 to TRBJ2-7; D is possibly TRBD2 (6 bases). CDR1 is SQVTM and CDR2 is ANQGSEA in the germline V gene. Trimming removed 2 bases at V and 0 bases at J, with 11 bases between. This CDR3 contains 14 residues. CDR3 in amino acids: CSVEYGSNSYEQYF. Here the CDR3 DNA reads TGCAGCGTTGAATACGGGAGCAACTCCTACGAGCAGTACTTC.

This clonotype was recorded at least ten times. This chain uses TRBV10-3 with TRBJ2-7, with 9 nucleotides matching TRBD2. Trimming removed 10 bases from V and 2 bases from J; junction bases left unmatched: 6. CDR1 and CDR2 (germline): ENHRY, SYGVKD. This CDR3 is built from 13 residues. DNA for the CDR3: TGTGCCACTGAAGCGGGAGGCACCTACGAGCAGTACTTC. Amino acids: CATEAGGTYEQYF.

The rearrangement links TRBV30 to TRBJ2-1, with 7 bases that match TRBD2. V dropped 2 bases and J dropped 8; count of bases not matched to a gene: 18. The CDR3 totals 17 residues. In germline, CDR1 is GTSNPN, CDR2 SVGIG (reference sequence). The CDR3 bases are TGTGCCTGGAGTTTCCCCGTCGCGACTAGCCTTTCCTATGAGCAGTTCTTC. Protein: CAWSFPVATSLSYEQFF.

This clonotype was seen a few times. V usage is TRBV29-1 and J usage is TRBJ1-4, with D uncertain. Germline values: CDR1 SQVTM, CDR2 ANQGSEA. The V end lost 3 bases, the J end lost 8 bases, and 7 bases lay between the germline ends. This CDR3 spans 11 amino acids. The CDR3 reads CSVDRQEKLFF. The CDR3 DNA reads TGCAGCGTTGACAGGCAGGAAAAACTGTTTTTT.

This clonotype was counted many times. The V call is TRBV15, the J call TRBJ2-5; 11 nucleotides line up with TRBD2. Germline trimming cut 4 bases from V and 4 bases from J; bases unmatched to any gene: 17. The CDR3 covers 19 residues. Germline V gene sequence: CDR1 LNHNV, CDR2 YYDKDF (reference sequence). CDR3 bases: TGTGCCACCAGCACCCATCCCGGGACTAGCGGTAACTTAAGAGAGACCCAGTACTTC. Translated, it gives CATSTHPGTSGNLRETQYF.

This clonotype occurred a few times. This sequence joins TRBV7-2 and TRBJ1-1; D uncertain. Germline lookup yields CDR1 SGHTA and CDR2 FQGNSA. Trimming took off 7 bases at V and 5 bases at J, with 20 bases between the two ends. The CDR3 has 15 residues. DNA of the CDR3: TGTGCCAGCATCGTCCGAATGGGTGAGTGGACTGAAGCTTTCTTT. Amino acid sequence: CASIVRMGEWTEAFF.

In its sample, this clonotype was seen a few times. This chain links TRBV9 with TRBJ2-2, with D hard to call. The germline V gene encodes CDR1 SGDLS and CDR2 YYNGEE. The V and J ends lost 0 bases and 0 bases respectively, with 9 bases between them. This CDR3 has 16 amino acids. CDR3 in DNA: TGTGCCAGCAGCGTAGCGGGCACTGCGAACACCGGGGAGCTGTTTTTT. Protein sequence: CASSVAGTANTGELFF. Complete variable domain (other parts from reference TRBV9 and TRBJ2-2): DSGVTQTPKHLITATGQRVTLRCSPRSGDLSVYWYQQSLDQGLQFLIQYYNGEERAKGNILERFSAQQFPDLHSELNLSSLELGDSALYFCASSVAGTANTGELFFGEGSRLTVL.

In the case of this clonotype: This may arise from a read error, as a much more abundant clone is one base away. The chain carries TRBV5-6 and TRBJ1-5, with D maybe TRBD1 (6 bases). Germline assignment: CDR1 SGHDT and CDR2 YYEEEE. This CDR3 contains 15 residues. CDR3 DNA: TGTGCCAGCAGCTTGGCCAGGGGTTCGAGTCAGCCCCAGCAGTTT. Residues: CASSLARGSSQPQQF.

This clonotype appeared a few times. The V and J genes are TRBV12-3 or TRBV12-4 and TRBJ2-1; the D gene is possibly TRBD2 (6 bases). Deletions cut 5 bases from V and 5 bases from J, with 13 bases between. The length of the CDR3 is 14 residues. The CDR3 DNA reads TGTGCCAGCAGTCCAGGCGGGGAGAACAATGAGCAGTTCTTC. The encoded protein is CASSPGGENNEQFF.

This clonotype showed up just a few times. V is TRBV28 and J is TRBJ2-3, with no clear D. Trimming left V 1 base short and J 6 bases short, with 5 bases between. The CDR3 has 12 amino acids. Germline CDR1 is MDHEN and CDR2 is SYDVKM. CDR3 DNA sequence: TGTGCCAGCAGTTTATCCTATGATACGCAGTATTTT. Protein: CASSLSYDTQYF.

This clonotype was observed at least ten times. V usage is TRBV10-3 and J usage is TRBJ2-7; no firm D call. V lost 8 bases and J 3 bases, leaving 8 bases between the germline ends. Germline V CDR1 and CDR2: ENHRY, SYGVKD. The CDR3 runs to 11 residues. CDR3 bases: TGTGCCATCCGGAACTTCTACGAGCAGTACTTC. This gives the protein CAIRNFYEQYF.

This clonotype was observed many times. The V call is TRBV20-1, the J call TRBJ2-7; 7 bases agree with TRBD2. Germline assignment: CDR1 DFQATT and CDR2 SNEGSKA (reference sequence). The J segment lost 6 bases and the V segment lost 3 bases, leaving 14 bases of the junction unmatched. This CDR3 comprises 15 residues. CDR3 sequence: CSASRSIWEGPEQYF. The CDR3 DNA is TGCAGTGCTAGCCGGTCAATTTGGGAGGGCCCCGAGCAGTACTTC.

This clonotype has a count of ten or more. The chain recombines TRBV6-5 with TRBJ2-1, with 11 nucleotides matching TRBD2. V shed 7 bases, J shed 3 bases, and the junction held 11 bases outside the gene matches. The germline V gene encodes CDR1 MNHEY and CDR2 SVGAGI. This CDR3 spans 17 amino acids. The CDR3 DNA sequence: TGTGCCAGCACCCACTCCCCTAGCGGGAGGTACTACAATGAGCAGTTCTTC. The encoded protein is CASTHSPSGRYYNEQFF.

CDR3 in DNA: TGTGCCAGCAGCACCCAGCGGGAGGTCGAGCAGTACTTC. Its protein product is CASSTQREVEQYF. The J gene is TRBJ2-7, the V gene TRBV7-2; 9 nucleotides agree with TRBD2. The CDR3 length is 13 residues. Germline-derived CDR1 and CDR2 are SGHTA and FQGNSA. The V and J ends lost 5 bases and 6 bases, in that order; junction bases with no gene match: 5.

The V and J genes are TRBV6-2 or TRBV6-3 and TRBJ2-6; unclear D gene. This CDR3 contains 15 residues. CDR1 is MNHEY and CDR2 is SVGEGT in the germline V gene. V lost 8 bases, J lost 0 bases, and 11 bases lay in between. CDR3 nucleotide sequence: TGTGCCAGCCAACACAGTTTCTCTGGGGCCAACGTCCTGACTTTC. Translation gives CASQHSFSGANVLTF.

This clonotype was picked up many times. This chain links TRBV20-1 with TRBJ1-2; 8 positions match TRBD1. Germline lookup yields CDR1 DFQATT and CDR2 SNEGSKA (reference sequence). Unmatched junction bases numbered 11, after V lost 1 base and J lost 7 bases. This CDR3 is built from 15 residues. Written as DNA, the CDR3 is TGCAGTGCTAGAGGGAGGGGCAGGGGGCCCTTTGGCTACACCTTC. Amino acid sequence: CSARGRGRGPFGYTF.